This TCR beta chain was found in a study of cytomegalovirus exposure and HLA in healthy donors. With 60 Vbeta and 13 Jbeta primers, the PCR was carried out. Data came from immunoSEQ multiplex PCR; TCRdb stores just in-frame clones and leaves some out. The table shows about 160,000 clones, with 75% to 85% occurring only once. CDR1 and CDR2 (germline): PRHDT, FYEKMQ (reference sequence). After removal of 6 bases from V and 2 bases from J, the junction contained 18 bases not matched to a gene. There are 18 residues in the CDR3. The receptor comes from a man in his fifties or sixties in good health and CMV-seropositive. The chain recombines TRBV13 with TRBJ2-7; TRBD2 aligns across 8 bases. Sequencing input: PBMCs. CDR3 sequence reads: CASSYSLSSGLVAYEQYF. The CDR3, as DNA: TGTGCCAGCAGTTACTCGCTATCTAGCGGGTTAGTTGCCTACGAGCAGTACTTC.